These T cell receptor beta chains were read from a single sample in a study of blood T cell repertoires in COVID-19. Here immunoSEQ multiplex PCR was the method, and the copy in TCRdb shows in-frame clones only, minus some. The sample has roughly 120,000 clones, more than 60% seen once. The sequenced sample was peripheral blood. The receptors stem from a man between 45 and 60 years old with acute or convalescent COVID-19. CDR3s include the opening cysteine and the closing phenylalanine or tryptophan. A D gene is named only where the DNA matches it firmly. Some rows have no size entry. The others give once, few or many, or a class for an expanded clone.

j_call d_call v_call clone_size cdr3_length cdr3_nt cdr3_aa
TRBJ2-5 . TRBV19 . 14 TGTGCCAGTAGTCCCGGAGGCTACCAAGAGACCCAGTACTTC CASSPGGYQETQYF
TRBJ2-7 . TRBV20-1 many 15 TGCAGTGCTAGTCGGGCCGGGGGGCACCTCTACGAGCAGTACTTC CSASRAGGHLYEQYF
TRBJ2-6 . TRBV2 once 19 TGTGCCAGCAGTGATCTGGGCAGGCCAAGGGGCTCTGGGGCCAACGTCCTGACTTTC CASSDLGRPRGSGANVLTF
TRBJ1-1 . TRBV19 . 13 TGTGCCAGTAGTCAACAGGCGAACACTGAAGCTTTCTTT CASSQQANTEAFF
TRBJ2-3 TRBD2 TRBV27 . 17 TGTGCCAGCAGTGTGAGGACTAGCGGACCGAGCACAGATACGCAGTATTTT CASSVRTSGPSTDTQYF
TRBJ1-1 . TRBV3-1/TRBV3-2 . 14 TGTGCCAGCAGCCTTAACAGGGCTAACACTGAAGCTTTCTTT CASSLNRANTEAFF
TRBJ1-2 . TRBV3-1/TRBV3-2 . 14 TGTGCCAGCAGCCGGGGCCAAATAAACTATGGCTACACCTTC CASSRGQINYGYTF
TRBJ2-1 TRBD2 TRBV10-3 . 18 TGTGCCATCAGTGATGTCCTTCCGGGACTAGGTATTTACAATGAGCAGTTCTTC CAISDVLPGLGIYNEQFF
TRBJ2-5 TRBD2 TRBV27 . 15 TGTGCCAGCAGTTTAGCGGGGGATCCTCAAGAGACCCAGTACTTC CASSLAGDPQETQYF
TRBJ2-7 TRBD2 TRBV4-1 many 18 TGCGCCAGCAGCCAAGCACATAGCGGGAGGATTAGGTCCTACGAGCAGTACTTC CASSQAHSGRIRSYEQYF
TRBJ2-7 . TRBV5-5 . 15 TGTGCCAGCAGCTTCGACGGACGCGGGACCTACGAGCAGTACTTC CASSFDGRGTYEQYF
TRBJ2-7 TRBD2 TRBV2 . 14 TGTGCCAGTGTAGCGGGGGTGATTACCTACGAGCAGTACTTC CASVAGVITYEQYF
TRBJ1-1 . TRBV30 once 13 TGTGCCTGGGGACGGGACATGAACACTGAAGCTTTCTTT CAWGRDMNTEAFF
TRBJ1-4 TRBD1 TRBV9 . 15 TGTGCCAGCAGCGTCGACAGGGGGGTTAATGAAAAACTGTTTTTT CASSVDRGVNEKLFF
TRBJ2-1 . TRBV4-1 . 15 TGCGCCAGCAGCCACCGCAGGGGTATTATCAATGAGCAGTTCTTC CASSHRRGIINEQFF
TRBJ1-2 . TRBV19 . 12 TGTGCCAGTAGCCAGGGCTTCTATGGCTACACCTTC CASSQGFYGYTF
TRBJ2-1 TRBD1 TRBV2 . 14 TGTGCCAGCAGTGAGGACAGGATCTACAATGAGCAGTTCTTC CASSEDRIYNEQFF
TRBJ2-1 . TRBV29-1 . 14 TGCAGCGTTGAAGGCGGGAATTCCTACAATGAGCAGTTCTTC CSVEGGNSYNEQFF
TRBJ2-2 . TRBV7-3 . 12 TGTGCCAGCAGCTTCCCGGCCGGGGAGCTGTTTTTT CASSFPAGELFF
TRBJ2-3 . TRBV12-3/TRBV12-4 . 10 TGTGCCAGCAGTTCCGGTACGCAGTATTTT CASSSGTQYF
TRBJ1-1 TRBD1 TRBV18 . 14 TGTGCCAGCTCACCCTCAATGGACAGGGGGGAAGCTTTCTTT CASSPSMDRGEAFF
TRBJ2-2 TRBD2 TRBV3-1/TRBV3-2 . 18 TGTGCCAGCAGCCTCCACCCGGCGGGGGACGCGAACACCGGGGAGCTGTTTTTT CASSLHPAGDANTGELFF
TRBJ1-1 . TRBV6-5 few 13 TGTGCCAGCAGCGACCCCGGGGACACTGAAGCTTTCTTT CASSDPGDTEAFF
TRBJ2-1 . TRBV5-1 . 11 TGCGCCAGCAGCTTCCTATATGAGCAGTTCTTC CASSFLYEQFF
TRBJ2-3 TRBD1 TRBV5-1 . 15 TGCGCCAGCAGCCCCGGGACAGGGTGGACAGATACGCAGTATTTT CASSPGTGWTDTQYF
TRBJ2-1 TRBD1 TRBV27 . 12 TGTGCCAGCAGTTGGACAGGGAATGAGCAGTTCTTC CASSWTGNEQFF
TRBJ2-3 . TRBV9 . 15 TGTGCCAGCAGCGCGATAGGGGTCGGCACAGATACGCAGTATTTT CASSAIGVGTDTQYF
TRBJ2-7 . TRBV24-1 . 13 TGTGCCACCAGTGTTAGACGGGACTACGAGCAGTACTTC CATSVRRDYEQYF
TRBJ1-3 TRBD1 TRBV4-2 . 15 TGTGCCAGCAGCCAGGACAGGGTATCTGGAAACACCATATATTTT CASSQDRVSGNTIYF
TRBJ2-1 TRBD1 TRBV5-1 few 15 TGCGCCAGCAGCTTGGAAGAGGCAGGGGGCAATGAGCAGTTCTTC CASSLEEAGGNEQFF
TRBJ1-5 . TRBV6-5 . 12 TGTGCCAGCGTGGGGCCCAATCAGCCCCAGCATTTT CASVGPNQPQHF
TRBJ2-7 TRBD1 TRBV6-5 . 12 TGTGCCAGCAGGGACAGGGGTTACGAGCAGTACTTC CASRDRGYEQYF
TRBJ2-3 . TRBV4-2 . 14 TGTGCCAGCAGCCAATCGCTAGCTGCAGATACGCAGTATTTT CASSQSLAADTQYF
TRBJ1-5 . TRBV6-5 . 11 TGTGCCAGCAGGGGGAGCCAGCCCCAGCATTTT CASRGSQPQHF
TRBJ1-5 . TRBV2 . 15 TGTGCCAGCAGTGTAAACAGGGCTTCCAATCAGCCCCAGCATTTT CASSVNRASNQPQHF
TRBJ1-2 . TRBV11-2 . 11 TGTGCCAGCAGCTTCAGGGGTGGCTACACCTTC CASSFRGGYTF
TRBJ1-4 . TRBV7-9 . 16 TGTGCCAGCAGCCACAGCCTGGGGGGAACTAATGAAAAACTGTTTTTT CASSHSLGGTNEKLFF
TRBJ1-4 . TRBV10-3 . 13 TGTGCCATCAGTGGGGGCGATCGTGAAAAACTGTTTTTT CAISGGDREKLFF
TRBJ2-1 TRBD2 TRBV28 . 13 TGTGCCAGCAGTTTTACTAGCGGGGGGGAGCAGTTCTTC CASSFTSGGEQFF
TRBJ2-2 . TRBV4-1 few 16 TGCGCCAGCAGCCAAACTTCGTACAGAAACACCGGGGAGCTGTTTTTT CASSQTSYRNTGELFF
TRBJ1-1 . TRBV11-2 . 14 TGTGCCAGCAGCTTAGGGGCTTCGGACACTGAAGCTTTCTTT CASSLGASDTEAFF
TRBJ1-1 TRBD1 TRBV19 . 17 TGTGCCAGTAGAAGCTCCCGGGACAGGGTTGTAGACACTGAAGCTTTCTTT CASRSSRDRVVDTEAFF